The T cell receptor beta chain described here comes from a study of shared clonotypes between healthy human individuals (dated by TCRdb to the early 2020s). Study-level background: A few men and two women, aged 18 to 49 years, made up the cohort. To estimate repertoire size and how much clonotypes are shared between individuals, the study performed deep sequencing of blood TCR repertoires from a handful of healthy adults. Different laboratories and diverse techniques were used to prepare libraries and sequence TCR repertoires, to increase sequencing depth and limit assay-specific biases. Between about 0.94 and 8.9 billion PBMCs per donor were obtained by leukapheresis.

The donors were healthy, HIV-negative adults who had no recently reported acute infections or vaccinations. All donors were Caucasian adults living in Nashville, Tennessee, USA. In the unsorted samples, some 100 million PBMCs were counted, and genomic DNA was extracted using the QIAamp DNA Blood Mini kit. After blood collection by leukapheresis, PBMCs were isolated using Ficoll-Histopaque density gradient centrifugation and then cryopreserved in the vapor phase of liquid nitrogen. Sequences MRHNA (CDR1) and SNTAGT (CDR2) are obtained from the germline V gene. V and J are truncated by 2 bases and 4 bases respectively, leaving an intervening sequence of 11 bases. The CDR3 has 15 amino acids, counting the end cysteine and phenylalanine. Only the CDR3 DNA is retained, 45 bases long and in frame from the first base. Using the deep immunoSEQ assay, multiplex PCR amplified TCR CDR3 regions from genomic DNA. For each cell subset, the extracted genomic DNA was distributed evenly across all wells of several immunoSEQ 96-well plates, and each plate served as one replicate. For unsorted PBMC, approximately 300 ng of genomic DNA, equivalent to about 30,000 T cell genomes, went into each replicate PCR. Unsorted PBMC genomic DNA was sequenced across ten immunoSEQ deep assay plates. The purified libraries were quantified using a Qubit 3.0 fluorometer, sized with a Bioanalyzer 2100, and then quantified again using the KAPA Library Quantification kit. Each immunoSEQ 96-well plate was sequenced on its own single-read 150-cycle Illumina NextSeq 550 flow cell. From the authors' description of their analysis: The immunoSEQ output contained only junctional sequences without quality scores, so filtering could not match that applied to full-length reads. Sequences were annotated with PyIR, a Python wrapper for IgBLAST v1.9, using IMGT germline references to assign V/J genes and CDR3. Reads were removed for weak V/J assignments (E-value above 1e-6), missing CDR3, stop codons, out-of-frame junctions, or ambiguous translated residues. V3J clonotypes were defined as sequences sharing the same inferred V gene, J gene, and CDR3 amino acid sequence. To compute the percentage overlap between repertoires, the number of shared unique clonotypes was divided by the size of the smaller repertoire. Three approaches were used to assess repertoire richness: RTK rarefaction, the Chao1 estimator, and Recon v2.1 estimates of unobserved clonotypes. This is the immuneACCESS table as TCRdb keeps it, with only in-frame sequences that have V and J called. A part of the clones is gone; compared with another copy, unresolved V genes explain less than half, and the rest is unexplained. V and J calls plus clone size are reproduced from that table; the DNA served to infer D and trimming. The sample table contains some 500,000 clones; only one count was recorded for 79% of them. Over 9.5% of the sample is in the top ten clones.

What the study reported, not specific to this receptor: Pairwise subsampling indicated that sequencing depth was expected to affect the degree of clonotype sharing among donors. Sampling was restricted to blood, and TCR repertoires in tissue are likely to differ from TCR repertoires in blood. The genetic and exposure-history diversity represented was limited by the small number of donors.

Details on this clone: Its antigen has not been determined. Nothing much larger sits one base from this clone, and base qualities are not available.

Recombination joined TRBV6-4 with TRBJ2-2, and the D gene may be TRBD2, 6 bases matching. The sequence derives from a woman between 40 and 50 years old in good health. Some clones in this sample may be carry-over from other donors' samples. Sequenced: PBMCs. The CDR3 region reads CASSDSYGGTGELFF. The nucleotide sequence reads TGTGCCAGCAGTGACAGCTACGGGGGCACCGGGGAGCTGTTTTTT.